This TCR beta chain was obtained from a study of graft-versus-host responses after intestinal transplantation (dated by TCRdb to the early 2020s). For the wider study: The transplants that recipients received were multivisceral, liver-intestinal, or isolated intestinal. All recipients received anti-thymocyte globulin induction followed by maintenance tacrolimus and steroids for two to four years. Graft-versus-host and host-versus-graft alloreactive T cell clones were tracked in the graft, circulation and bone marrow after intestinal transplantation using bulk TCR-beta CDR3 sequencing. To identify alloreactive clones, pre-transplant mixed lymphocyte reaction products were sequenced and compared with unstimulated pre-transplant donor and recipient T cells. The cohort enrolled 24 intestinal transplant recipients, one of whom was a retransplant, and a few patients without pretransplant specimens were excluded. Donor T cell macrochimerism was defined as a peak of at least 4% donor T cells among recipient peripheral blood mononuclear cells. Instead of going to the commercial service, samples from a few later patients were sequenced in-house on an Illumina MiSeq and processed with MiXCR.

The library relied on the immunoSEQ multiplex PCR assay. For most patients, genomic DNA was isolated with the Qiagen DNeasy Blood and Tissue Kit and shipped frozen to Adaptive Biotechnologies for TCR sequencing. For most patients, genomic DNA was subjected to high-throughput TCR-beta CDR3 sequencing by Adaptive Biotechnologies. The authors processed their data as follows. Adaptive's ImmunoSEQ software supplied the TCR sequencing data for around 19 patients, while MiXCR and VDJtools were used to process a few other patients. CD4 versus CD8 sorting errors were corrected by removing sequences found in both subsets at a frequency ratio below 5:1. CDR3 nucleotide sequences shared by donor and recipient were removed because the origin of these sequences could not be assigned. At least 2-fold expansion over unstimulated cells and a minimum CFSE-low frequency of 0.002% (template counts) or 0.001% (read counts) were required for clones to be classified as alloreactive. Clones were considered mappable if detected in sequenced pre-transplant spleen, lymph node, or MLR CFSE-low populations of the donor or recipient. Cumulative frequency of alloreactive clones was calculated as a percentage of all sequences weighted by copy number. TCRdb stores this immuneACCESS table with in-frame sequences only. Part of the clones is absent; in the studies checked, under half of the shortfall reflects unresolved V genes, and no reason is known for the rest. Clone size and V and J calls were adopted from that table, with D and trimming inferred from the DNA. The sample yields under 20,000 clones; approximately 39% were counted once. The ten largest make up roughly 3.5% of the sample.

The intended sense of this specimen's time point label: cells obtained before transplantation from donor or recipient. In mixed lymphocyte reactions, about 200,000 CFSE-labeled pre-transplant responders were plated with about 200,000 irradiated violet-dye-labeled stimulators and cultured for over five days. Proliferating CD3+CD4+CFSE-low and CD3+CD8+CFSE-low responder cells were FACS-sorted on a BD Influx sorter after the mixed lymphocyte reaction. Of note for this clone: Base qualities are not at hand, and no much larger clone is one base apart.

The CDR3 holds 15 amino acids from the cysteine to the phenylalanine. Just CDR3 DNA is preserved here, 45 bases in frame from base 1. CDR1 and CDR2, looked up from the germline V gene, are MGHRA and YSYEKL. Unmatched junction bases come to 1, with V trimmed by 0 bases and J by 1 base. General conclusions and limits of the study: GvH clones turned up in recipient bone marrow, with some appearing earlier in ileal mucosa or blood, a pattern consistent with an intestinal mucosal origin. Early after transplant, peak levels of circulating GvH clones were associated with declines in HvG clones. Patients with donor T cell macrochimerism had high GvH to HvG T cell clonal ratios in their allografts. The relatively low number and heterogeneity of intestinal transplant patients limited the conclusions.

This specimen was alloreactive CD8+ T cells from a mixed lymphocyte reaction culture, taken before intestinal transplant. The cell subset or site label for this specimen denotes: CFSE-low proliferating T cells sorted from approximately 6-day pre-transplant mixed lymphocyte reaction (GvH or HvG direction). The sequence links TRBV4-1 to TRBJ2-7, and TRBD1 aligns with 9 junction nucleotides. The receptor comes from a human patient who received an intestinal transplant. Read as DNA, the sequence is TGCGCCAGCAGCCAAGAGGGGACAGGGTCCTACGAGCAGTACTTC. Its protein product is CASSQEGTGSYEQYF.